This T cell receptor (beta chain) was retrieved from a study of blood T cell repertoires in COVID-19. Study as a whole: The United States, Italy and Spain provided the acute and convalescent COVID-19 samples.

Some clones are missing from TCRdb's copy, which holds only in-frame ones; the method was immunoSEQ multiplex PCR. This sample has about 74,000 clones, with 80% found just once. Germline CDR1 MDHEN, CDR2 SYDVKM. J lost 7 bases, V lost 5 bases, and 12 bases had no gene match. The CDR3 loop spans 16 amino acids. The sequence was collected from a human donor in a cohort sampled during active COVID-19. This chain joins TRBV28 and TRBJ1-5, with 9 nucleotides matching TRBD1. The sequenced material came from peripheral blood. In DNA, the CDR3 is TGTGCCAGCAGTCCCAATTCCGGGACAGGGTTCCAGCCCCAGCATTTT. Amino acid sequence: CASSPNSGTGFQPQHF.